This T cell receptor beta chain was documented in a study of spatial heterogeneity in lung cancer. All TCR cDNA molecules were individually tagged with a unique molecular identifier. TCRdb independently ran MiXCR on the 5' RACE reads; one entry per CDR3 protein. The sample records fewer than 3,000 distinct CDR3 sequences, approximately 8.5% being singletons. Time point in this sample: sample taken at primary tumor resection. There were around 72 donors, all of them untreated patients with early-stage non-small cell lung cancer. Specimen: normal lung tissue next to the tumor, collected at surgery. The clonotype originates from a male donor with early-stage non-small cell lung cancer.

In DNA, the CDR3 is TGTGCCAGCAGCGGCGATGCAAAGGGTACTGAAGCTTTCTTT. This encodes CASSGDAKGTEAFF. The chain combines TRBV9 with TRBJ1-1; D unclear. This CDR3 contains 14 residues. The germline V and J ends were trimmed by 3 bases and 5 bases, with 14 bases remaining between them. The germline CDR1 and CDR2 sequences are SGDLS and YYNGEE.